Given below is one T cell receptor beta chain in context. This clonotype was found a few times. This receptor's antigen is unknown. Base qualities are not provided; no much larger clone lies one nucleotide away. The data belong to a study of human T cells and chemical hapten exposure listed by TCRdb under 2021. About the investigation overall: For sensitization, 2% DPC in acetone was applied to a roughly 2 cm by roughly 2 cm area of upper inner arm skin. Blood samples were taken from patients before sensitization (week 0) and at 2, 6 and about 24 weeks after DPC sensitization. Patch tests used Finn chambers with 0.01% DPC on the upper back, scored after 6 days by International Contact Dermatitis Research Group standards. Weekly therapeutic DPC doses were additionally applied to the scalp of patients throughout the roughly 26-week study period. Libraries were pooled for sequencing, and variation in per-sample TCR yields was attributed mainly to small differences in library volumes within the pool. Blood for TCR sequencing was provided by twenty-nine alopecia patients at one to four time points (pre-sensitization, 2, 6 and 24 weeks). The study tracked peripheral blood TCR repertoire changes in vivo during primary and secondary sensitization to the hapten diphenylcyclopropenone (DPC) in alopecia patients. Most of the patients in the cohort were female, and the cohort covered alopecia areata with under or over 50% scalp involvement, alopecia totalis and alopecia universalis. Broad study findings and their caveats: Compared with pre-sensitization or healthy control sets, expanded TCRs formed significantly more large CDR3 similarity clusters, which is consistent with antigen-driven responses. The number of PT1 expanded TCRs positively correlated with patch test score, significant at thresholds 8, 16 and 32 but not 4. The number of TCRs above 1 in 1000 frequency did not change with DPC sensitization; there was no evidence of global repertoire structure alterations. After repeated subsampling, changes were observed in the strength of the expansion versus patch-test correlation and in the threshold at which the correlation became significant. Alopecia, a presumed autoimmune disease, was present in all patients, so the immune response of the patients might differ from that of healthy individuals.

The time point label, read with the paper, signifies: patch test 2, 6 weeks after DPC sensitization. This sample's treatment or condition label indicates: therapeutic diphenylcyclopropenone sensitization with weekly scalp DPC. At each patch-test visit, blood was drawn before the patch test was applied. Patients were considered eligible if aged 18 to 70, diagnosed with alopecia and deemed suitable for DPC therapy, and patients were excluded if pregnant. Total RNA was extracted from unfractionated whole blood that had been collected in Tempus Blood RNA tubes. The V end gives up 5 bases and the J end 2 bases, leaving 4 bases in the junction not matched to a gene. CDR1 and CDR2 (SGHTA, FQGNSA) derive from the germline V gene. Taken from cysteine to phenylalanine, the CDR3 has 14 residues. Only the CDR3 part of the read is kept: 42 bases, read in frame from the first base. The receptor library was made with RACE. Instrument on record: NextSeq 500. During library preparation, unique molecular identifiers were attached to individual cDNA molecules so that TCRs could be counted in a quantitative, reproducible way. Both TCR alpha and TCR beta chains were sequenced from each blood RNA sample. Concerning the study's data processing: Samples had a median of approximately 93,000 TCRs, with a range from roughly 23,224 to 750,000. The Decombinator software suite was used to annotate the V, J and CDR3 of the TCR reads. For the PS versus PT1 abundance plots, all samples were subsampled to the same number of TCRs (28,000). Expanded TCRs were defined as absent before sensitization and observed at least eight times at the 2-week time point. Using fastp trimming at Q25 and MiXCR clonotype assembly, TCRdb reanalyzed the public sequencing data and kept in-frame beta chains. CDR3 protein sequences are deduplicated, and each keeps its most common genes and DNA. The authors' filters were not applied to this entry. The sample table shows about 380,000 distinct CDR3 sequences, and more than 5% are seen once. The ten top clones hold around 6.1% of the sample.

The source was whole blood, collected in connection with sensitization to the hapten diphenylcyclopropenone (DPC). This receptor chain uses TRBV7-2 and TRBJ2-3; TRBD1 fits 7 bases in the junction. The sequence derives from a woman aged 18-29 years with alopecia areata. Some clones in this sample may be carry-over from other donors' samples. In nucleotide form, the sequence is TGTGCCAGCAGCCGGGACAGCTCCACAGATACGCAGTATTTT. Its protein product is CASSRDSSTDTQYF. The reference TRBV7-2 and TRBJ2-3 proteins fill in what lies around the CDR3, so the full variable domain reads GAGVSQSPSNKVTEKGKDVELRCDPISGHTALYWYRQSLGQGLEFLIYFQGNSAPDKSGLPSDRFSAERTGGSVSTLTIQRTQQEDSAVYLCASSRDSSTDTQYFGPGTRLTVL.